The subject of this entry is one TCR beta chain. What antigen it recognizes has not been identified. Within one base of it there is no much larger clone, and no base qualities were kept. This entry is derived from a study of memory CD4+ T cells and cytomegalovirus serostatus (dated by TCRdb to between 2019 and 2020). Regarding the study in general: The roughly 33 healthy Belgian adults in the cohort included 9 who were CMV seropositive and approximately 25 who were CMV seronegative. To replicate a published TCR-based CMV serostatus classifier, the researchers sequenced the CD4+ memory TCRbeta repertoires of a Belgian cohort whose cytomegalovirus serostatus was known. Here is what the overall study found, with its caveats: Among the 150 to 200 previously reported CMV-associated TCRbeta sequences, some 67 showed up in the CD4+ memory repertoires, with each one found in between one and five individuals. Results were interpreted as suggesting that the CMV-associated TCR signature is largely present in the CD4+ memory repertoire. For predicting CMV serostatus, the median bootstrapped AUC was approximately 0.96 using the original framework and over 0.9 using a US-trained random forest. Only CD4+CD45RO+ memory cells were sequenced, in contrast to the original study, in which naive and memory CD4+ and CD8+ populations were covered. On the Belgian cohort, the classifier based on the original framework reached a median bootstrapped AUC of approximately 0.95, with a 95% CI of 0.76-1.00.

The germline V gene supplies CDR1 SGHAT and CDR2 FQNNGV. Compared with germline, V lacks 0 bases and J lacks 3 bases; bases without a gene match: 14. Including the terminal cysteine and phenylalanine, the CDR3 comprises 19 residues. CDR3 DNA is the only sequence kept; it has 57 bases, read in frame from the first base. Genomic DNA was extracted from sorted cells with the Quick-DNA Microprep Kit. Amplification of TCRbeta DNA was done with the immunoSEQ hsTCRbeta kit, following the protocol from the manufacturer. TCRbeta libraries were sequenced on an Illumina MiSeq instrument. Per the authors' processing: Following removal of out-of-frame sequences, some 2,200,000 distinct TCRbeta sequences were retained, with an average of roughly 71,000 per individual. Each individual was scored by the count of about 150 previously reported CMV-associated TCRbeta sequences and the total productive distinct TCRbeta count. A beta-binomial model was reimplemented in Python, and random forests from scikit-learn, run with default parameters, were trained on data from the US cohort. On the Belgian cohort, classifier performance was reported as the median AUC, along with percentile confidence intervals, across 10,000 bootstrap iterations. Entries here come from immuneACCESS through TCRdb and include only in-frame sequences with V and J called. Some clones fail to appear in such tables; in the studies checked, an unresolved V gene covers under half of the shortfall, and the cause of the remainder is unknown. For V, J and clone size, that table is used; D and trimming come from the DNA. The sample table lists over 75,000 clones, 75% to 85% of them with a count of one. 3.6% of the sample is taken by the ten largest.

Single viable CD3+CD4+CD8-CD45RO+ cells were sorted as memory CD4+ T cells on a FACSAria II. CMV serostatus was determined with a Roche Elecsys assay detecting serum IgG against CMV pp150, pp28, p38 and p52. Once the samples were thawed, total CD4+ T cells were enriched through positive selection using CD4 magnetic microbeads. The samples came from a different study that was designed specifically to examine the CD4+ T cell memory repertoire. Peripheral blood mononuclear cells were isolated and cryopreserved following standard operating procedures; serum was stored at -80 °C. CD3-PerCP (BW264/56), CD4-APC (RPA-T4), CD45RO-PE (UCHT1) and CD8-Pacific Orange (3B5) antibodies were used for staining, and non-viable cells were excluded with Sytox blue.

In this chain, TRBV11-2 is recombined with TRBJ2-7, and 10 junction bases match TRBD1. The source is an adult in good health and CMV-seropositive. Specimen: memory CD4+ T cells from blood. Here is the DNA: TGTGCCAGCAGCTTAGATTGGGAGCCGGGACAGGGGTTTCGCTACGAGCAGTACTTC. It translates as CASSLDWEPGQGFRYEQYF.